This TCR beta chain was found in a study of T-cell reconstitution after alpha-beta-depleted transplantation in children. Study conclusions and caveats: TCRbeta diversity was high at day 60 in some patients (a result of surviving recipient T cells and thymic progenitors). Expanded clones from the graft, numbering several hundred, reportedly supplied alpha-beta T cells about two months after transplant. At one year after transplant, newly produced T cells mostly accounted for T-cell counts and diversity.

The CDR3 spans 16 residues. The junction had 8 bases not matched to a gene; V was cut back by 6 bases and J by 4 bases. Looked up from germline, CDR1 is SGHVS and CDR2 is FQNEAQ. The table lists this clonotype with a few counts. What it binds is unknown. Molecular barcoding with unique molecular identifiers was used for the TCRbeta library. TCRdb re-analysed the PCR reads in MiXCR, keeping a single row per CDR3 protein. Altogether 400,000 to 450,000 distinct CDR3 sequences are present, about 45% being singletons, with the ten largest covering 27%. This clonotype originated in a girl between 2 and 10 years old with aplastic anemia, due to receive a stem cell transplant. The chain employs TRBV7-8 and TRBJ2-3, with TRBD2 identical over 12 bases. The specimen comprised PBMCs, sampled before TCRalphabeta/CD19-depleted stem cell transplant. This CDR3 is CASSLPSGRAPDTQYF. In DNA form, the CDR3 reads TGTGCCAGCAGTTTACCTAGCGGGAGGGCCCCAGATACGCAGTATTTT.